The 12 T cell receptor beta chains below all came from one sample that was sequenced in a study of cytomegalovirus exposure and HLA in healthy donors (dated by TCRdb to the late 2010s). The library was prepared using the immunoSEQ multiplex PCR assay. A mixture of 60 forward primers for TCR Vbeta segments and 13 reverse primers for TCR Jbeta segments was used in the multiplex PCR. The source is immuneACCESS, and TCRdb retained only in-frame sequences with V and J called. Part of the clones is not carried over; for the studies checked, unresolved V genes explain less than half of this, and the remainder is unexplained. This sample lists about 140,000 clones; more than 60% were detected once. Over 1.5% of the sample is in the top ten clones. Material for sequencing was PBMCs. The receptor set was obtained from a male donor in good health and CMV-seronegative.

V and J are TRBV6-5 and TRBJ2-7, with D maybe TRBD2 (6 bases). V lost 2 bases and J lost 2, with 13 bases in between. Germline V lookup: CDR1 MNHEY, CDR2 SVGAGI. This CDR3 is built from 15 residues. CDR3 DNA: TGTGCCAGCAGTTACGGGCAGGGAGGTACCTACGAGCAGTACTTC. Its protein product is CASSYGQGGTYEQYF.

In this sample, this clone turned up a few times. The V gene is TRBV7-3, the J gene TRBJ2-1; D unresolved. Germline lookup yields CDR1 SGHTA and CDR2 FQGTGA. V dropped 2 bases and J dropped 4 bases, with 6 bases sitting between them. The CDR3 totals 13 residues. CDR3 sequence reads: CASSLPPYNEQFF. The DNA for the CDR3 is TGTGCCAGCAGCTTACCCCCGTACAATGAGCAGTTCTTC.

This clone was found a few times. V usage is TRBV5-6 and J usage is TRBJ1-5; 7 bases fit TRBD1. The CDR3 spans 15 residues. Losses at the gene ends were 6 bases for V and 2 bases for J; bases not matched to a gene: 8. Germline CDR1 reads SGHDT; CDR2 reads YYEEEE. Written as DNA, the CDR3 is TGTGCCAGCACCCAGAAGGGGGCTGGCAATCAGCCCCAGCATTTT. This codes for CASTQKGAGNQPQHF.

This chain connects TRBV4-3 to TRBJ1-2; D possibly corresponds to TRBD1 (5 bases). The germline V and J ends were trimmed by 2 bases and 5 bases, with 15 bases remaining between them. CDR3 length: 15 amino acids. Germline V gives CDR1 LGHNA, CDR2 YSLEER. CDR3 region: CASSQFGQDIYGYTF. DNA for the CDR3: TGCGCCAGCAGCCAATTCGGACAAGACATTTATGGCTACACCTTC.

The chain employs TRBV11-3 and TRBJ2-2, with D hard to call. This CDR3 contains 11 residues. CDR1 is SGHNT, CDR2 YENEEA, per germline. The germline V and J ends were trimmed by 5 bases and 5 bases, with 3 bases remaining between them. CDR3 DNA sequence: TGTGCCAGCAGCCTAACCGGGGAGCTGTTTTTT. It translates to CASSLTGELFF.

The rearrangement uses TRBV13 and TRBJ2-1; tentatively, D is TRBD1 (6 bases). This CDR3 is 14 amino acids long. Trimming removed 5 bases from V and 7 bases from J, with 15 bases in between. Germline V gene data show CDR1 as PRHDT and CDR2 as FYEKMQ (reference sequence). The CDR3 region has the DNA TGTGCCAGCAGCGTCAGCAGGGGTGAAAATGAGCAGTTCTTC. Amino acid sequence: CASSVSRGENEQFF.

The chain recombines TRBV27 with TRBJ2-7; D is possibly TRBD2 (6 bases). The germline V gene encodes CDR1 MNHEY and CDR2 SMNVEV (reference sequence). The germline V and J ends were trimmed by 1 base and 5 bases, with 12 bases remaining between them. The CDR3 extends over 14 amino acids. CDR3 in amino acids: CASSLLRGSNEQYF. CDR3 sequence (DNA): TGTGCCAGCAGTTTATTACGGGGGAGCAACGAGCAGTACTTC.

The chain employs TRBV5-4 and TRBJ2-7; unclear D gene. Germline V gives CDR1 SGHNT, CDR2 YYREEE (reference sequence). The CDR3 has 15 residues. The V end was cut by 2 bases, the J end by 0 bases, with 12 bases between. The CDR3 spells CASSLRQVNSYEQYF. DNA of the CDR3: TGTGCCAGCAGCTTAAGACAAGTAAACTCCTACGAGCAGTACTTC. Variable domain in full (rest from reference TRBV5-4 and TRBJ2-7): ETGVTQSPTHLIKTRGQQVTLRCSSQSGHNTVSWYQQALGQGPQFIFQYYREEENGRGNFPPRFSGLQFPNYSSELNVNALELDDSALYLCASSLRQVNSYEQYFGPGTRLTVT.

J is TRBJ2-7 and V is TRBV9, with TRBD1 matching over 9 bases. Germline assignment: CDR1 SGDLS and CDR2 YYNGEE. The trim removed 1 base at V and 0 bases at J, leaving 8 bases unmatched. The CDR3 is 17 amino acids. The CDR3 spells CASSVLPGTGHSYEQYF. The CDR3 nucleotides are TGTGCCAGCAGCGTACTACCCGGGACAGGGCACTCCTACGAGCAGTACTTC.

The rearrangement joins TRBV7-9 to TRBJ2-3, with a tentative D call TRBD2 (7 bases). V shed 0 bases and J shed 5 bases, with 12 bases lying between them. Germline CDR1 and CDR2: SEHNR and FQNEAQ (reference sequence). The CDR3 runs 15 residues. CDR3 DNA: TGTGCCAGCAGCTTAGCGGCGGGGGCGGGAGATACGCAGTATTTT. This codes for CASSLAAGAGDTQYF.

This clone was detected a few times. One end of the junction does not line up with germline, which may come from a read error. J is TRBJ2-2 and V is TRBV7-7; perhaps TRBD1 as D (6 bases). Germline V gene sequence: CDR1 SSHAT, CDR2 FNYEAQ (reference sequence). The CDR3 contains 13 residues. In DNA form, the CDR3 reads TGTGCTAGCAGTAAACAGGGTATAGGGGAGCTGTTTTTT. Amino acid sequence: CASSKQGIGELFF.

This clone was detected a few times. The chain uses TRBV7-6 and TRBJ2-7; 8 bases fit TRBD1. The CDR3 consists of 14 residues. Trimming cost V 1 base and J 4 bases; bases outside gene matches: 3. CDR1 is SGHVS and CDR2 is FNYEAQ in the germline V gene. CDR3 coding DNA: TGTGCCAGCAGCTTAGGACAGGGGATTTACGAGCAGTACTTC. Its protein is CASSLGQGIYEQYF.